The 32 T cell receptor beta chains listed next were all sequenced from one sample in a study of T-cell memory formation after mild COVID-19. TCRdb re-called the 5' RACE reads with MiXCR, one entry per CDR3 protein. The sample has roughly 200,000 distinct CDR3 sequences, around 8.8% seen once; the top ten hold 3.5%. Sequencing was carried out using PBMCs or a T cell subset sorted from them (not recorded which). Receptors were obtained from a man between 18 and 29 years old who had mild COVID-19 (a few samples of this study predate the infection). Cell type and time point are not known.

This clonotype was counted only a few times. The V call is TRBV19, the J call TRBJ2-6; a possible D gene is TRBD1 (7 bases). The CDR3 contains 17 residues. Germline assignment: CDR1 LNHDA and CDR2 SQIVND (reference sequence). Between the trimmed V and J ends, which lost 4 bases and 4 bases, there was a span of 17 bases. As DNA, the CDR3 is TGTGCCAGTAGTACATGGAGGGGGCGTGGAGGGGCCAACGTCCTGACTTTC. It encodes CASSTWRGRGGANVLTF.

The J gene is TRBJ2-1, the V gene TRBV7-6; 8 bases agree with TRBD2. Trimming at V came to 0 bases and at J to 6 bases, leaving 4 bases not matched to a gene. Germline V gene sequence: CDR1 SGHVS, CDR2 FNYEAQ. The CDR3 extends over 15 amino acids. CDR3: CASSLASGARNEQFF. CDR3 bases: TGTGCCAGCAGCTTAGCTAGCGGGGCTCGCAATGAGCAGTTCTTC.

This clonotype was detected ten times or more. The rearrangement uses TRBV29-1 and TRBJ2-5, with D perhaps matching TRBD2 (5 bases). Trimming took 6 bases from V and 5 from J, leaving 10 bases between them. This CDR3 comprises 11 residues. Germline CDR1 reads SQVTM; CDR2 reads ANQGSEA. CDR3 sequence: CSVSRGETQYF. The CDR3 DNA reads TGCAGCGTGTCCCGAGGGGAGACCCAGTACTTC.

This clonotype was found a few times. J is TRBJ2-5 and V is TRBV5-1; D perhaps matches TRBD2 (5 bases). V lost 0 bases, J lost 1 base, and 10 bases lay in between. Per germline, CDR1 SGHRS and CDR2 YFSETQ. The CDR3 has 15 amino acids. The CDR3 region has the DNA TGCGCCAGCAGCTTGGCCGGCGGAGGCCAAGAGACCCAGTACTTC. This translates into CASSLAGGGQETQYF.

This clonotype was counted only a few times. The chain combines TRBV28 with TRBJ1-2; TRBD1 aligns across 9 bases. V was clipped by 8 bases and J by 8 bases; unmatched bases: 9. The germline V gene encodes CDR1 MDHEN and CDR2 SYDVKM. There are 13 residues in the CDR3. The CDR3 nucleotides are TGTGCCAGCTTCGGGGGGGACAGGGTCGGCTACACCTTC. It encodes CASFGGDRVGYTF.

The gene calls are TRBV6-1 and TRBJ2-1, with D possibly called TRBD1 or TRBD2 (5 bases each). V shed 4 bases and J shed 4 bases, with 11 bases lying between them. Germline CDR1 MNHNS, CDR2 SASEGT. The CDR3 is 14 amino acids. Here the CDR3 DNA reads TGTGCCAGCAGTGCGGGGACGGCATACAATGAGCAGTTCTTC. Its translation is CASSAGTAYNEQFF.

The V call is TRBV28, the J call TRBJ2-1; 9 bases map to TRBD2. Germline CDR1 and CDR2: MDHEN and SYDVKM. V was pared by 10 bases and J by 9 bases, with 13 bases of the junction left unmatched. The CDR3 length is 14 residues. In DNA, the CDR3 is TGTGCCACCCTGCGGGGGGGCCTTATCGGTGAGCAGTTCTTC. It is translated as CATLRGGLIGEQFF.

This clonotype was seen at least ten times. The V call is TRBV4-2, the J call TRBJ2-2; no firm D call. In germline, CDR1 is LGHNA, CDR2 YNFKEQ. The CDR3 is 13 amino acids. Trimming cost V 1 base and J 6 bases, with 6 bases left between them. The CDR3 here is CASSQVGSGELFF. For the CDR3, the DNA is TGTGCCAGCAGCCAAGTAGGGTCCGGGGAGCTGTTTTTT.

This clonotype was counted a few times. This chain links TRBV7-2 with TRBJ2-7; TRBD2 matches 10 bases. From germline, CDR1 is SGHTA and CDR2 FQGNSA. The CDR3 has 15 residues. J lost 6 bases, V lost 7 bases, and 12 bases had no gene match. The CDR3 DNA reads TGTGCCAGCACCAGTCAAGCGGGGGGGCCGGTCGAGCAGTACTTC. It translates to CASTSQAGGPVEQYF.

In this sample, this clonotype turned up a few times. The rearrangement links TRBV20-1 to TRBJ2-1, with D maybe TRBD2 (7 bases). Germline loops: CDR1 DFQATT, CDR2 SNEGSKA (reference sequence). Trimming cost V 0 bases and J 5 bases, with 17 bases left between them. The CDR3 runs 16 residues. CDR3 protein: CSARDPVRGADNEQFF. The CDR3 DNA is TGCAGTGCTAGAGACCCCGTCCGGGGGGCCGACAATGAGCAGTTCTTC.

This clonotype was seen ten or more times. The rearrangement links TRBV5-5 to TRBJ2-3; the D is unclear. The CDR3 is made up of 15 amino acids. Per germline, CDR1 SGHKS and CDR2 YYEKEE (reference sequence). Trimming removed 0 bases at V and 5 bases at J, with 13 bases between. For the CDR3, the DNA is TGTGCCAGCAGCTTGGACCCGGATATTTTAGATACGCAGTATTTT. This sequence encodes CASSLDPDILDTQYF.

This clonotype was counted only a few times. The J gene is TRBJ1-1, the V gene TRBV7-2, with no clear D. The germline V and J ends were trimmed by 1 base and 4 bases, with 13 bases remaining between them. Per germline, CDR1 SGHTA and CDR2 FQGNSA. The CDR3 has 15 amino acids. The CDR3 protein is CASSLVIGFGTEAFF. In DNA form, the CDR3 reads TGTGCCAGCAGCTTAGTAATCGGGTTTGGCACTGAAGCTTTCTTT.

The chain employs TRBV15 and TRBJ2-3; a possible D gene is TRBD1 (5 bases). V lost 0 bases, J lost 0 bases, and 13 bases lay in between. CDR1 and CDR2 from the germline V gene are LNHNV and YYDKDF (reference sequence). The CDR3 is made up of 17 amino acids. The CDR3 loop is CATSRDALTASTDTQYF. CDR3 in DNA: TGTGCCACCAGCAGAGATGCCTTGACAGCGAGCACAGATACGCAGTATTTT.

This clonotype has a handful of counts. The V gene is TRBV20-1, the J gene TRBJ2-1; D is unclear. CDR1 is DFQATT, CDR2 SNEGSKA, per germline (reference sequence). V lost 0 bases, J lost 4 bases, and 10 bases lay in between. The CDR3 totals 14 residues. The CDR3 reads CSARDPRLYNEQFF. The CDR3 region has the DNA TGCAGTGCTAGAGATCCCAGGCTATACAATGAGCAGTTCTTC.

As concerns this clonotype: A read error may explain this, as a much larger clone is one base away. This chain's CDR3 is CASSPLGDTLLGEQYV. CDR3 nucleotide sequence: TGTGCCAGCAGCCCGCTAGGGGACACCCTCTTGGGGGAGCAGTACGTC. The rearrangement uses TRBV11-2 and TRBJ2-7; weak D call: TRBD1 (6 bases). CDR1 and CDR2 (germline): SGHAT, FQNNGV. Deletions cut 5 bases from V and 7 bases from J, with 24 bases between. The CDR3 extends over 16 amino acids.

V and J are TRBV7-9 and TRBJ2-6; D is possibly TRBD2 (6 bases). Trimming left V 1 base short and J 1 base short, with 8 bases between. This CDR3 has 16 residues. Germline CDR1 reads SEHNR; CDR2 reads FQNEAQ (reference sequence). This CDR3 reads CASSLGSGSGANVLTF. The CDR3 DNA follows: TGTGCCAGCAGCTTAGGAAGCGGGTCTGGGGCCAACGTCCTGACTTTC.

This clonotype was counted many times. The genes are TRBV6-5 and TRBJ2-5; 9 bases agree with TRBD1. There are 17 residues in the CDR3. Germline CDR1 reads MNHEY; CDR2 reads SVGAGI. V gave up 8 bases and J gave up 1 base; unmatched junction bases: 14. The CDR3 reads CASGNRGPSFSQETQYF. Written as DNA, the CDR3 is TGTGCCAGCGGCAACAGGGGGCCGTCTTTTTCCCAAGAGACCCAGTACTTC.

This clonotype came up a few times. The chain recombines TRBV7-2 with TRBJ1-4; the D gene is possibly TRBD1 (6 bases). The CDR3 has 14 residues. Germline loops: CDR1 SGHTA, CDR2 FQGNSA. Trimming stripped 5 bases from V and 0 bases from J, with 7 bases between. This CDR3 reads CASSRTATNEKLFF. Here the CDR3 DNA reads TGTGCCAGCAGCCGGACAGCAACTAATGAAAAACTGTTTTTT.

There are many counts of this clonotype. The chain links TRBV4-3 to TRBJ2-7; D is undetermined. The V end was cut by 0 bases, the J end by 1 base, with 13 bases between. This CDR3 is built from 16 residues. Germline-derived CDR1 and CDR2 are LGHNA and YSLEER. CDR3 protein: CASSQDWSIGSYEQYF. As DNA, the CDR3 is TGCGCCAGCAGCCAAGATTGGAGCATCGGTTCCTACGAGCAGTACTTC.

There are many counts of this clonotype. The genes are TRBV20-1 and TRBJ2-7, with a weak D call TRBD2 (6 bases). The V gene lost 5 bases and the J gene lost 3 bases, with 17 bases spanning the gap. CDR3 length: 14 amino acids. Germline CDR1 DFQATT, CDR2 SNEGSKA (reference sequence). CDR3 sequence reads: CSAALSRGSYEQYF. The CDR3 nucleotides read TGCAGTGCTGCCCTGAGTCGGGGGAGCTACGAGCAGTACTTC.

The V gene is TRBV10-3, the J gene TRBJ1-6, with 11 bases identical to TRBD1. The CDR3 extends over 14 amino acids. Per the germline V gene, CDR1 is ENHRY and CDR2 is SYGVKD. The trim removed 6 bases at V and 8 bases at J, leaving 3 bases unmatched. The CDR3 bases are TGTGCCATCAGGGGACAGGGGGGCGATTCACCCCTCCACTTT. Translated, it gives CAIRGQGGDSPLHF.

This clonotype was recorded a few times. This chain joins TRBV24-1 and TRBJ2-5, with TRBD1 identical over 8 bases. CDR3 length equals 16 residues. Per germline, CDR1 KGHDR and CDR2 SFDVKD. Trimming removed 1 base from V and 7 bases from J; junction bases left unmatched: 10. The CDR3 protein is CATSDFLTGAYMTQYF. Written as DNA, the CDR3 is TGTGCCACCAGTGATTTTCTGACAGGGGCGTATATGACCCAGTACTTC.

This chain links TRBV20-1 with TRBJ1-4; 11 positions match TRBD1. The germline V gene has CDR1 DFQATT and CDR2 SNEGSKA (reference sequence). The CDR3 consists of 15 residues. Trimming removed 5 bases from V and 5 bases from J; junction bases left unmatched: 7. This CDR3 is CSARDRDRGNEKLFF. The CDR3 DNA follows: TGCAGTGCTCGTGATCGGGACAGGGGGAATGAAAAACTGTTTTTT.

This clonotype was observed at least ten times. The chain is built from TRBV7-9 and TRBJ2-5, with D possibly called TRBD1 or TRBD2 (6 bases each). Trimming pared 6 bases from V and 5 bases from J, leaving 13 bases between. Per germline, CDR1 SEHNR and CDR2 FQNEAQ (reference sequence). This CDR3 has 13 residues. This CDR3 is CASRRGLGETQYF. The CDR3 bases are TGTGCCAGCAGACGGGGGCTAGGGGAGACCCAGTACTTC.

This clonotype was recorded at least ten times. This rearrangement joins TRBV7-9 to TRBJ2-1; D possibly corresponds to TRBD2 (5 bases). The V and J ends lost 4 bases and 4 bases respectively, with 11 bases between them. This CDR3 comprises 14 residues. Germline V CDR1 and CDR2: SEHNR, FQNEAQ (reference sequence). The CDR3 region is CASSSGLWYNEQFF. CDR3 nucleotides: TGTGCCAGCAGCTCCGGACTGTGGTACAATGAGCAGTTCTTC.

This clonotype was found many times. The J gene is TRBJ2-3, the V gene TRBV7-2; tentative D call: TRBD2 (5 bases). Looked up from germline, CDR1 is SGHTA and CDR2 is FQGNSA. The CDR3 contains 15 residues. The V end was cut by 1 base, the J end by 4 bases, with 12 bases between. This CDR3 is CASSLGHRGADTQYF. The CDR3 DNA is TGTGCCAGCAGCTTAGGCCATCGGGGTGCAGATACGCAGTATTTT.

The CDR3 coding sequence is TGTGCCAGCAGCCAAGGCCTAGGCAGGGGGCCCAACTATGGCTACACCTTC. This sequence encodes CASSQGLGRGPNYGYTF. The chain couples TRBV14 to TRBJ1-2; TRBD1 agrees at 8 bases. Germline V lookup: CDR1 SGHDN, CDR2 FVKESK. J lost 2 bases, V lost 1 base, and 9 bases had no gene match. The CDR3 spans 17 residues.

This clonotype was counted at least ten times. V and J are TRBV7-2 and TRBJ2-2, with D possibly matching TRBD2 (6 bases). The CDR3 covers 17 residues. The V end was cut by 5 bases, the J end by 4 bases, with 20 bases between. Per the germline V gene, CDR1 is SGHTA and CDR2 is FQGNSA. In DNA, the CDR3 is TGTGCCAGCAGCCGTTCGTCGGACTACGGGGGCACCGGGGAGCTGTTTTTT. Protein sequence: CASSRSSDYGGTGELFF.

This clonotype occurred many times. The CDR3 coding sequence is TGTGCCAGCAGCCCCACGACGGGCCCTTTGGCTTTCTTT. This encodes CASSPTTGPLAFF. The rearrangement joins TRBV7-9 to TRBJ1-1; D not certain. V was shortened by 5 bases and J by 11 bases, with 18 bases between the two germline ends. Per the germline V gene, CDR1 is SEHNR and CDR2 is FQNEAQ (reference sequence). The CDR3 sequence is 13 residues long.

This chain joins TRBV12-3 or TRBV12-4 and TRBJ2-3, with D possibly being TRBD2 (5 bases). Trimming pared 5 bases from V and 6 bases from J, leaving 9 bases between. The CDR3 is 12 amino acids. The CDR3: CASSPGMDTQYF. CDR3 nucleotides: TGTGCCAGCAGTCCCGGGATGGATACGCAGTATTTT.

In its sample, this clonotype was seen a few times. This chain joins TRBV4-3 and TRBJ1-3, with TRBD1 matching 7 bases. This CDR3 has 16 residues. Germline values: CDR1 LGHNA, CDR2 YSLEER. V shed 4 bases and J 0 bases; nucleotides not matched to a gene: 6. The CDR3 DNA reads TGCGCCAGCAGCCTGGACAGGACGAACTCTGGAAACACCATATATTTT. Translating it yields CASSLDRTNSGNTIYF.

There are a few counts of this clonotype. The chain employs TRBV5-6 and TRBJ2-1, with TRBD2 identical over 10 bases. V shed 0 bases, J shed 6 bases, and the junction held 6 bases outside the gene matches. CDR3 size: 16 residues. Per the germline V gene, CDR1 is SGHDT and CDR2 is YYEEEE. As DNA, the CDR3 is TGTGCCAGCAGCTTGGTAGTTGCTAGCGGGGGCAATGAGCAGTTCTTC. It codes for CASSLVVASGGNEQFF. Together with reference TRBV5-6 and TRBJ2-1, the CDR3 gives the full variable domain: DAGVTQSPTHLIKTRGQQVTLRCSPKSGHDTVSWYQQALGQGPQFIFQYYEEEERQRGNFPDRFSGHQFPNYSSELNVNALLLGDSALYLCASSLVVASGGNEQFFGPGTRLTVL.